A selection of T cell receptor beta chains follows, all from one sample in a study of blood T cell repertoires in COVID-19. Method: immunoSEQ multiplex PCR; TCRdb's copy keeps in-frame clones and lacks some. The data contain about 97,000 clones, 91% of them seen just once; the ten biggest clones take up roughly 4.3%. Sequencing input: peripheral blood. The receptors stem from a man aged 18 to 35 with acute or convalescent COVID-19. CDR3s include the opening cysteine and the closing phenylalanine or tryptophan. The order of the fields is J gene, V gene, D gene, clone size, CDR3 protein, CDR3 DNA. D genes are given only for firm matches. Size is omitted from some rows. Given values are once, few, many or a class for expanded clones.

>TRBJ1-6|TRBV4-1|.|.
CASSQVSSYNSPLHF
TGCGCCAGCAGCCAAGTTAGTTCCTATAATTCACCCCTCCACTTT
>TRBJ1-2|TRBV19|.|.
CASSVERNYGYTF
TGTGCCAGTAGTGTCGAGAGGAACTATGGCTACACCTTC
>TRBJ1-5|TRBV5-1|.|.
CASSPQTGSGQPQHF
TGCGCCAGCAGCCCGCAAACAGGGAGCGGTCAGCCCCAGCATTTT
>TRBJ1-2|TRBV2|TRBD1|once
CASRGQGKGYTF
TGTGCCAGCAGGGGACAGGGAAAGGGCTACACCTTC
>TRBJ1-5|TRBV6-5|TRBD1|.
CASRRTGGGGQPQHF
TGTGCCAGCAGGCGGACAGGGGGTGGGGGTCAGCCCCAGCATTTT
>TRBJ2-1|TRBV9|.|.
CASSSGRGASSVEQFF
TGTGCCAGCAGCTCGGGGCGGGGAGCATCTTCCGTTGAGCAGTTCTTC
>TRBJ2-1|TRBV18|.|once
CASSPSRGLSYNEQFF
TGTGCCAGCTCCCCCTCCCGCGGACTCTCCTACAATGAGCAGTTCTTC
>TRBJ2-2|TRBV6-5|.|.
CASISGWESTGELFF
TGTGCCAGCATATCCGGTTGGGAGAGCACCGGGGAGCTGTTTTTT
>TRBJ1-1|TRBV5-6|.|.
CASSSTGNTEAFF
TGTGCCAGCAGCTCGACAGGGAACACTGAAGCTTTCTTT
>TRBJ1-1|TRBV6-6|TRBD1|.
CASRTGQGTTEAFF
TGTGCCAGCAGGACCGGACAGGGTACCACTGAAGCTTTCTTT
>TRBJ1-2|TRBV27|TRBD1|once
CASSPRRVWTGENYGYTF
TGTGCCAGCAGTCCCCGTCGAGTATGGACAGGGGAAAACTATGGCTACACCTTC
>TRBJ2-1|TRBV6-1|.|.
CASSEWGAYNEQFF
TGTGCCAGCAGTGAATGGGGGGCCTACAATGAGCAGTTCTTC
>TRBJ1-5|TRBV24-1|TRBD1|.
CATSDAQGGKYSNQPQHF
TGTGCCACCAGTGATGCCCAAGGGGGCAAGTATAGCAATCAGCCCCAGCATTTT